A single sample is the source of the 27 T cell receptor beta chains below, sequenced in a study of Tregs in tolerant kidney transplant recipients. Data came from immunoSEQ multiplex PCR; TCRdb stores just in-frame clones and leaves some out. The repertoire holds around 61,000 clones, 80% to 90% seen once, with 3.8% in the top ten. Recipients received nonmyeloablative bone marrow transplants from related graft donors, with transient mixed chimerism. The sequencing here drew on CD4+ T cells from blood (PBMCs), taken 6 months after the transplant. These receptors came from a human patient who received a combined kidney and bone marrow transplant. The T cells may come from the graft donor.

The V call is TRBV18, the J call TRBJ2-7, with 7 bases matching TRBD1. The CDR3 contains 13 residues. Unmatched junction bases numbered 4, after V lost 2 bases and J lost 6 bases. From germline, CDR1 is KGHSH and CDR2 LQKENI. The CDR3 region has the DNA TGTGCCAGCTCACCAGCAGGGGGATCCGAGCAGTACTTC. Translation gives CASSPAGGSEQYF.

The V and J genes are TRBV5-1 and TRBJ2-3; 13 bases fit TRBD2. In germline, CDR1 is SGHRS, CDR2 YFSETQ. CDR3 size: 21 residues. The junction had 16 bases not matched to a gene; V was cut back by 2 bases and J by 1 base. Here the CDR3 reads CASSFSILAGGPKKGTDTQYF. The CDR3 region has the DNA TGCGCCAGCAGCTTCTCTATACTAGCGGGAGGGCCTAAAAAGGGCACAGATACGCAGTATTTT.

The chain joins TRBV10-2 to TRBJ2-7; D is unresolved. In germline, CDR1 is WSHSY, CDR2 SAAADI. The CDR3 sequence is 13 residues long. V was shortened by 2 bases and J by 4 bases, with 9 bases between the two germline ends. CDR3 in amino acids: CASSEVPRYEQYF. CDR3 nucleotides: TGCGCCAGCAGTGAGGTCCCGCGATACGAGCAGTACTTC.

This clone was seen a few times. This rearrangement joins TRBV14 to TRBJ2-5; no clear D. Per germline, CDR1 SGHDN and CDR2 FVKESK. Trimming cost V 3 bases and J 5 bases, with 7 bases left between them. The CDR3 loop spans 12 amino acids. The CDR3 region is CASSQNRETQYF. CDR3 DNA sequence: TGTGCCAGCAGCCAGAATCGGGAGACCCAGTACTTC.

The chain is built from TRBV5-1 and TRBJ2-7; 8 nucleotides align to TRBD1. In germline, CDR1 is SGHRS, CDR2 YFSETQ. The ends lost 0 bases at V and 2 bases at J; junction bases unmatched: 10. The CDR3 loop spans 17 amino acids. This CDR3 is CASSLDDSGTGAYEQYF. The CDR3 nucleotides are TGCGCCAGCAGCTTGGACGACTCCGGGACAGGAGCCTACGAGCAGTACTTC.

J is TRBJ1-1 and V is TRBV9; a weak D match, TRBD1 (6 bases). The CDR3 loop spans 13 amino acids. Trimming left V 4 bases short and J 4 bases short, with 11 bases between. From germline, CDR1 is SGDLS and CDR2 YYNGEE. This CDR3 is CASSSLTGTEAFF. The DNA of the CDR3 is TGTGCCAGCAGCTCTTTGACAGGCACTGAAGCTTTCTTT.

The rearrangement uses TRBV6-6 and TRBJ1-1; the D gene is possibly TRBD1 (6 bases). CDR1 and CDR2 (germline): MNHNY, SVGAGI (reference sequence). V lost 2 bases and J lost 7, with 11 bases in between. The CDR3 spans 13 residues. The CDR3 bases are TGTGCCAGCAGTTACGATTTGACAGGTGAAGCTTTCTTT. Its translation: CASSYDLTGEAFF.

The rearrangement joins TRBV7-2 to TRBJ2-7; 7 bases are a match to TRBD1. Germline V gene lookup returns CDR1 SGHTA and CDR2 FQGNSA. The CDR3 runs to 15 residues. Trimming at V came to 5 bases and at J to 2 bases, leaving 9 bases not matched to a gene. Here the CDR3 reads CASSPRQGLAYEQYF. DNA of the CDR3: TGTGCCAGCAGCCCGCGACAGGGTCTTGCCTACGAGCAGTACTTC. Together with reference TRBV7-2 and TRBJ2-7, the CDR3 gives the full variable domain: GAGVSQSPSNKVTEKGKDVELRCDPISGHTALYWYRQSLGQGLEFLIYFQGNSAPDKSGLPSDRFSAERTGGSVSTLTIQRTQQEDSAVYLCASSPRQGLAYEQYFGPGTRLTVT.

V gene TRBV5-1 combines with J gene TRBJ2-3; 16 bases map to TRBD2. The CDR3 runs to 17 residues. V dropped 3 bases and J dropped 4; count of bases not matched to a gene: 5. From germline, CDR1 is SGHRS and CDR2 YFSETQ. The CDR3 spells CASSSGLAGGLADTQYF. CDR3 nucleotides: TGCGCCAGCAGCTCGGGACTAGCGGGGGGGCTGGCAGATACGCAGTATTTT.

The chain couples TRBV10-3 to TRBJ1-2, with D possibly TRBD1 on 5 matching bases. This CDR3 comprises 14 residues. Germline loops: CDR1 ENHRY, CDR2 SYGVKD. V was shortened by 0 bases and J by 6 bases, with 11 bases between the two germline ends. The CDR3 DNA reads as TGTGCCATCAGTGAGTCGAGAGGGGAGGATGGCTACACCTTC. This sequence encodes CAISESRGEDGYTF.

The J gene is TRBJ2-5, the V gene TRBV5-6; 13 bases fit TRBD2. Germline CDR1 and CDR2: SGHDT and YYEEEE. CDR3 length equals 15 residues. With 4 bases clipped from V and 0 bases from J, the junction kept 0 bases outside the gene matches. CDR3 DNA sequence: TGTGCCAGCAGCACTAGCGGGGGGGACCAAGAGACCCAGTACTTC. This translates into CASSTSGGDQETQYF.

The chain is built from TRBV4-1 and TRBJ2-5; TRBD2 is a possible D gene (5 bases). V was clipped by 4 bases and J by 5 bases, with 14 bases between them. This CDR3 comprises 14 residues. Germline V gives CDR1 MGHRA, CDR2 YSYEKL. The CDR3 DNA follows: TGCGCCAGCAGCCCGCGCGGGCACCCGGAGACCCAGTACTTC. Amino acids: CASSPRGHPETQYF.

This rearrangement joins TRBV9 to TRBJ2-7; the match to TRBD1 covers 9 bases. Trimming took 6 bases from V and 0 from J; bases not matched to a gene: 7. The CDR3 runs 15 residues. The V gene's germline CDR1 is SGDLS and CDR2 YYNGEE. CDR3 bases: TGTGCCAGCACCCGTGGGGGACAGGGCTCCTACGAGCAGTACTTC. Translation: CASTRGGQGSYEQYF.

This clone has only a few counts. The chain recombines TRBV5-4 with TRBJ1-1, with D hard to call. This CDR3 has 14 residues. Germline values: CDR1 SGHNT, CDR2 YYREEE (reference sequence). V was pared by 0 bases and J by 6 bases, with 12 bases between. The CDR3 nucleotides read TGTGCCAGCAGCTTGGATCAATCGGGTTCTGAAGCTTTCTTT. This codes for CASSLDQSGSEAFF.

The table lists this clone with a few counts. This rearrangement joins TRBV4-3 to TRBJ1-4; 7 bases are a match to TRBD1. The CDR3 is made up of 18 amino acids. Germline V gene lookup returns CDR1 LGHNA and CDR2 YSLEER. After removal of 5 bases from V and 5 bases from J, the junction contained 17 bases not matched to a gene. The CDR3 DNA reads as TGCGCCAGCAGCTCCAGAACCGGGACAGATGCGTGGAATGAAAAACTGTTTTTT. Its protein is CASSSRTGTDAWNEKLFF.

This chain connects TRBV5-1 to TRBJ2-7, with D perhaps TRBD2 (5 bases). Germline V gives CDR1 SGHRS, CDR2 YFSETQ. V was trimmed by 4 bases and J by 0 bases, leaving 11 bases between them. The CDR3 extends over 14 amino acids. The CDR3 DNA sequence: TGCGCCAGCAGCACCGACGGACTCTCCTACGAGCAGTACTTC. This encodes CASSTDGLSYEQYF.

The chain combines TRBV7-9 with TRBJ2-7, with 7 bases identical to TRBD2. This CDR3 has 15 residues. J gave up 3 bases and V 6 bases, and 11 bases lay outside the gene matches. Germline V CDR1 and CDR2: SEHNR, FQNEAQ (reference sequence). The CDR3 DNA follows: TGTGCCAGCAGTCGGGACTACCGAAGAGACTACGAGCAGTACTTC. It yields the protein CASSRDYRRDYEQYF.

The chain combines TRBV29-1 with TRBJ1-3, with D hard to call. The CDR3 length is 11 residues. The V and J ends lost 4 bases and 3 bases respectively, with 4 bases between them. Germline loops: CDR1 SQVTM, CDR2 ANQGSEA. The DNA for the CDR3 is TGCAGCGTTGGTAATGGAAACACCATATATTTT. Its protein is CSVGNGNTIYF.

V is TRBV7-6 and J is TRBJ2-1; 9 nucleotides line up with TRBD2. Germline assignment: CDR1 SGHVS and CDR2 FNYEAQ. This CDR3 contains 15 residues. The junction had 12 bases not matched to a gene; V was cut back by 5 bases and J by 10 bases. The DNA for the CDR3 is TGTGCCAGCAGCCCCCAGGGCGGGGGGGCTTGGGAGCAGTTCTTC. This translates into CASSPQGGGAWEQFF.

The V call is TRBV7-9, the J call TRBJ2-1, with 9 bases lining up with TRBD2. Germline lookup yields CDR1 SEHNR and CDR2 FQNEAQ (reference sequence). CDR3 length equals 18 residues. V was pared by 4 bases and J by 4 bases, with 14 bases of the junction left unmatched. The CDR3 coding sequence is TGTGCCAGCAGCTCCCTCAATAGCGGGAGTAGGGGTTACAATGAGCAGTTCTTC. This codes for CASSSLNSGSRGYNEQFF.

This chain uses TRBV11-3 with TRBJ1-1; D possibly corresponds to TRBD1 (5 bases). Germline values: CDR1 SGHNT, CDR2 YENEEA. Trimming took off 5 bases at V and 1 base at J, with 8 bases between the two ends. The CDR3 totals 13 residues. The CDR3 DNA follows: TGTGCCAGCAGCATCGGACAGAACACTGAAGCTTTCTTT. Its protein is CASSIGQNTEAFF.

V is TRBV14 and J is TRBJ2-2, with D perhaps TRBD1 (5 bases). From germline, CDR1 is SGHDN and CDR2 FVKESK. Trimming took off 4 bases at V and 3 bases at J, with 9 bases between the two ends. The CDR3 sequence is 14 residues long. Here the CDR3 reads CASSRRDYTGELFF. The CDR3 DNA reads TGTGCCAGCAGCCGCAGGGATTACACCGGGGAGCTGTTTTTT.

The V and J genes are TRBV29-1 and TRBJ2-3; 8 bases fit TRBD1. The CDR3 totals 16 residues. Per germline, CDR1 SQVTM and CDR2 ANQGSEA. Germline trimming cut 5 bases from V and 4 bases from J; bases unmatched to any gene: 14. The CDR3 DNA follows: TGCAGCGTTCATTCTTTCAGGGGGCGGACGTCAGATACGCAGTATTTT. It encodes CSVHSFRGRTSDTQYF.

This chain links TRBV28 with TRBJ2-6, with D maybe TRBD1 (6 bases). The V gene's germline CDR1 is MDHEN and CDR2 SYDVKM. CDR3 size: 16 residues. V lost 6 bases to trimming and J lost 2 bases, with 14 bases between them. CDR3 in DNA: TGTGCCAGCAGCCCGTACAGGGACCCTGGGGCCAACGTCCTGACTTTC. The encoded protein is CASSPYRDPGANVLTF.

Written as DNA, the CDR3 is TGTGCCAGCAGCATACCGACAGGGGGCAGGGGTGGCTACACCTTC. This encodes CASSIPTGGRGGYTF. The rearrangement uses TRBV5-6 and TRBJ1-2; 10 bases map to TRBD1. This CDR3 region has 15 residues. Germline V lookup: CDR1 SGHDT, CDR2 YYEEEE. Trimming removed 4 bases from V and 7 bases from J; junction bases left unmatched: 10.

The chain joins TRBV9 to TRBJ2-1; no clear D gene. The CDR3 runs to 12 residues. V was pared by 7 bases and J by 1 base, with 6 bases between. Per the germline V gene, CDR1 is SGDLS and CDR2 is YYNGEE. The CDR3 sequence: CASSESYNEQFF. Here the CDR3 DNA reads TGTGCCAGCTCTGAGTCCTACAATGAGCAGTTCTTC. Filled out from reference TRBV9 and TRBJ2-1, the complete variable domain reads DSGVTQTPKHLITATGQRVTLRCSPRSGDLSVYWYQQSLDQGLQFLIQYYNGEERAKGNILERFSAQQFPDLHSELNLSSLELGDSALYFCASSESYNEQFFGPGTRLTVL.

The chain recombines TRBV5-1 with TRBJ2-7, with 9 bases matching TRBD1. The CDR3 has 12 residues. The V segment lost 7 bases and the J segment 5 bases; nucleotides outside the gene matches: 4. Germline CDR1 and CDR2: SGHRS and YFSETQ. CDR3 DNA: TGCGCCAGCGCCGGACAGGGGAACGAGCAGTACTTC. Its protein is CASAGQGNEQYF.